Described below is a single T cell receptor (beta chain) sequence and its context. This CDR3 has 15 residues. CDR1 is SGHTA, CDR2 FQGNSA, per germline. The V end was cut by 5 bases, the J end by 2 bases, with 15 bases between. This entry is derived from a study of cytomegalovirus exposure and HLA in healthy donors. Researchers ran the PCR with 60 Vbeta and 13 Jbeta primers. The data were produced by immunoSEQ multiplex PCR, yet TCRdb's version contains in-frame clones alone and is incomplete. The profile shows about 170,000 clones, roughly 85% of them singletons. V and J are TRBV7-2 and TRBJ1-2; perhaps TRBD1 as D (6 bases). Sequencing was performed on PBMCs. The receptor was isolated from a male donor in good health and CMV-seronegative. The CDR3 spells CASSPRTEPNYGYTF. The DNA for the CDR3 is TGTGCCAGCAGCCCTAGGACAGAGCCGAACTATGGCTACACCTTC.